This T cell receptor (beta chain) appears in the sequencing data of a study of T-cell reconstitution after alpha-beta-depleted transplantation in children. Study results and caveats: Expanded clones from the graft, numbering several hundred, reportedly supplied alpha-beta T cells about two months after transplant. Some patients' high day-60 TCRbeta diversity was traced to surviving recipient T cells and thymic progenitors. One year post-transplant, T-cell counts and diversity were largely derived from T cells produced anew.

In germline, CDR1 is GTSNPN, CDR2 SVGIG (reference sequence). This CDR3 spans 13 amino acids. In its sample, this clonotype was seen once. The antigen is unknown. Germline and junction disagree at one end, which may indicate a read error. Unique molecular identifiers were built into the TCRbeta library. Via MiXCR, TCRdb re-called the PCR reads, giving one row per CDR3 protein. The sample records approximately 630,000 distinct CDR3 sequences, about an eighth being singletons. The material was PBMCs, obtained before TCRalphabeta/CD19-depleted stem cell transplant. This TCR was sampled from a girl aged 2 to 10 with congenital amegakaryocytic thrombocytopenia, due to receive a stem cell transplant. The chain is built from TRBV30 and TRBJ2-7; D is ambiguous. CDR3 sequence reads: CAWSVMAYYEQCF. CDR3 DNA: TGTGCCTGGAGTGTAATGGCCTATTACGAGCAGTGCTTC. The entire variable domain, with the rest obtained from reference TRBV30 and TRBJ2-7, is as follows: SQTIHQWPATLVQPVGSPLSLECTVEGTSNPNLYWYRQAAGRGLQLLFYSVGIGQISSEVPQNLSASRPQDRQFILSSKKLLLSDSGFYLCAWSVMAYYEQCFGPGTRLTVT.